Each of the 20 T cell receptor beta chains below was sequenced from the same sample in a study of T cells after yellow fever vaccination. TCRdb used MiXCR to reprocess the 5' RACE reads, holding one entry per CDR3 protein. Found here are around 530,000 distinct CDR3 sequences, about a sixth of them singletons; the top ten hold roughly 17%. This specimen consisted of PBMCs, obtained around 5 days after the first yellow fever vaccination. The receptors come from a man aged 18 to 29 who received the YFV17D yellow fever vaccine.

This clonotype came up a few times. The chain couples TRBV5-8 to TRBJ1-6; D is undetermined. The CDR3 has 13 residues. The ends were cut back, 5 bases at V and 11 bases at J, with 14 bases in the middle. In germline, CDR1 is SGHTS, CDR2 YDEGEE. This CDR3 reads CASRVTLGPPLHF. CDR3 coding DNA: TGTGCCAGCAGGGTGACACTCGGCCCACCCCTCCACTTT.

The rearrangement links TRBV19 to TRBJ2-7; D may correspond to TRBD1 or TRBD2 (6 bases each). Trimming took 3 bases from V and 0 from J, leaving 21 bases between them. The CDR3 contains 18 residues. Per the germline V gene, CDR1 is LNHDA and CDR2 is SQIVND (reference sequence). The CDR3 bases are TGTGCCAGTAGTATTAGGTTGGCGGGACACCGTGTCTCCTACGAGCAGTACTTC. Translation gives CASSIRLAGHRVSYEQYF.

The rearrangement joins TRBV5-1 to TRBJ2-1; TRBD1 matches 12 bases. This CDR3 spans 15 amino acids. Germline CDR1 is SGHRS and CDR2 is YFSETQ. The J segment lost 10 bases and the V segment lost 4 bases, leaving 9 bases of the junction unmatched. DNA of the CDR3: TGCGCCAGCAGCGTGATGGGACAGGGGGCCCAAGAGCAGTTCTTC. As protein: CASSVMGQGAQEQFF.

The chain links TRBV12-3 or TRBV12-4 to TRBJ2-1, with D tentatively TRBD2 (6 bases). Trimming left V 0 bases short and J 7 bases short, with 16 bases between. The CDR3 runs 16 residues. The CDR3 nucleotides read TGTGCCAGCAGTTTAGCGGGTGGAGGGACGGGGAATGAGCAGTTCTTC. Residues: CASSLAGGGTGNEQFF.

The chain uses TRBV30 and TRBJ1-1; D gene unclear. The CDR3 contains 14 residues. The V end was cut by 4 bases, the J end by 1 base, with 13 bases between. The germline V gene has CDR1 GTSNPN and CDR2 SVGIG (reference sequence). For the CDR3, the DNA is TGTGCCTGGACTCGGGGTTCGGGGAACACTGAAGCTTTCTTT. This translates into CAWTRGSGNTEAFF.

The chain joins TRBV20-1 to TRBJ1-5, with TRBD1 identical over 9 bases. V gave up 2 bases and J gave up 7 bases; unmatched junction bases: 3. The CDR3 is made up of 13 amino acids. Germline assignment: CDR1 DFQATT and CDR2 SNEGSKA (reference sequence). CDR3 sequence reads: CSARPTGGQPQHF. DNA of the CDR3: TGCAGTGCTAGACCGACAGGGGGACAGCCCCAGCATTTT.

The chain carries TRBV4-3 and TRBJ2-1; D is perhaps TRBD2 (6 bases). Germline CDR1 and CDR2: LGHNA and YSLEER. The V gene lost 0 bases and the J gene lost 8 bases, with 20 bases spanning the gap. The CDR3 runs to 17 residues. The CDR3 reads CASSQDAGLSFIYEQFF. For the CDR3, the DNA is TGCGCCAGCAGCCAAGATGCGGGACTTTCTTTTATCTATGAGCAGTTCTTC.

This chain links TRBV4-1 with TRBJ2-7, with D possibly being TRBD2 (5 bases). This CDR3 has 16 amino acids. V was trimmed by 1 base and J by 2 bases, leaving 15 bases between them. Germline V lookup: CDR1 MGHRA, CDR2 YSYEKL. The CDR3 is CASSQVGGSRAYEQYF. The CDR3 DNA sequence: TGCGCCAGCAGCCAAGTCGGCGGGTCAAGAGCCTACGAGCAGTACTTC.

The V and J genes are TRBV6-1 and TRBJ2-3; perhaps TRBD2 as D (5 bases). CDR3 size: 13 residues. Trimming pared 7 bases from V and 6 bases from J, leaving 14 bases between. Germline V gene data show CDR1 as MNHNS and CDR2 as SASEGT. Here the CDR3 DNA reads TGTGCCAGCATGGACTTACTGGTGGATACGCAGTATTTT. It encodes CASMDLLVDTQYF.

This clonotype was picked up a small number of times. V gene TRBV12-3 or TRBV12-4 combines with J gene TRBJ2-7; D tentatively reads TRBD1 or TRBD2 (8 bases each). V was clipped by 4 bases and J by 4 bases, with 23 bases between them. The CDR3 loop spans 17 amino acids. DNA of the CDR3: TGTGCCAGCAGTTCTGGGACAGGCCTTCCGGGAGGGTACGAGCAGTACTTC. It specifies CASSSGTGLPGGYEQYF.

This chain uses TRBV28 with TRBJ2-1; TRBD2 agrees at 12 bases. Per the germline V gene, CDR1 is MDHEN and CDR2 is SYDVKM. Trimming took 3 bases from V and 10 from J; bases not matched to a gene: 7. This CDR3 has 15 residues. The chain's CDR3 is CASSLASGGAKEQFF. The CDR3 DNA is TGTGCCAGCAGTTTGGCTAGCGGGGGGGCCAAGGAGCAGTTCTTC. The complete variable domain, with remaining parts taken from reference TRBV28 and TRBJ2-1, reads DVKVTQSSRYLVKRTGEKVFLECVQDMDHENMFWYRQDPGLGLRLIYFSYDVKMKEKGDIPEGYSVSREKKERFSLILESASTNQTSMYLCASSLASGGAKEQFFGPGTRLTVL.

The V call is TRBV6-1, the J call TRBJ2-1; 13 nucleotides agree with TRBD2. Trimming at V came to 6 bases and at J to 8 bases, leaving 13 bases not matched to a gene. The V gene's germline CDR1 is MNHNS and CDR2 SASEGT. This CDR3 comprises 17 residues. The CDR3 loop is CASSDPTLAGGRDEQFF. CDR3 nucleotides: TGTGCCAGCAGCGACCCCACACTAGCGGGGGGGCGGGATGAGCAGTTCTTC.

This clonotype showed up just a few times. V usage is TRBV20-1 and J usage is TRBJ2-5, with D maybe TRBD1 (7 bases). CDR1 DFQATT and CDR2 SNEGSKA come from the germline V gene (reference sequence). The length of the CDR3 is 13 residues. The CDR3, as DNA: TGCACTGTCCCCAGGGGGGTGGGAGAGACCCAGTACTTC. Its translation: CTVPRGVGETQYF.

This clonotype has only a few counts. The chain is built from TRBV5-1 and TRBJ2-3; D possibly corresponds to TRBD2 (7 bases). CDR1 SGHRS and CDR2 YFSETQ come from the germline V gene. The V gene lost 0 bases and the J gene lost 2 bases, with 16 bases spanning the gap. This CDR3 is built from 17 residues. Here the CDR3 DNA reads TGCGCCAGCAGCTTGGCCATGGGGGGGGCTCCCACAGATACGCAGTATTTT. It specifies CASSLAMGGAPTDTQYF.

This clonotype was seen repeatedly, ten times or more. This chain uses TRBV6-1 with TRBJ2-2, with a tentative D call TRBD2 (7 bases). V was trimmed by 7 bases and J by 4 bases, leaving 13 bases between them. The CDR3 consists of 14 residues. Germline V gene data show CDR1 as MNHNS and CDR2 as SASEGT. The CDR3 region has the DNA TGTGCCAGCATCACGGGGGGCCTCACCGGGGAGCTGTTTTTT. Its protein product is CASITGGLTGELFF.

This chain joins TRBV28 and TRBJ1-6; TRBD1 might be the D (5 bases). This CDR3 has 14 amino acids. Germline CDR1 reads MDHEN; CDR2 reads SYDVKM. Deletions cut 1 base from V and 6 bases from J, with 7 bases between. The CDR3 DNA sequence: TGTGCCAGCAGTTTATACGGGGGTAATTCACCCCTCCACTTT. This sequence encodes CASSLYGGNSPLHF.

This clonotype was counted at least ten times. The chain's CDR3 is CASSRGGDYGYTF. CDR3 nucleotide sequence: TGTGCCAGCAGCCGGGGAGGGGACTATGGCTACACCTTC. The rearrangement links TRBV12-3 or TRBV12-4 to TRBJ1-2; D possibly corresponds to TRBD1 (5 bases). The V and J ends lost 6 bases and 3 bases respectively, with 11 bases between them. This CDR3 has 13 amino acids.

This clonotype was counted a few times. This rearrangement joins TRBV20-1 to TRBJ1-4; 7 bases match TRBD1. The CDR3 is made up of 16 amino acids. Germline CDR1 reads DFQATT; CDR2 reads SNEGSKA (reference sequence). V trimming: 3 bases; J trimming: 3 bases; junction bases outside the gene matches: 10. As DNA, the CDR3 is TGCAGTGCTAGTGGGGGACAGCCGGTACCTAATGAAAAACTGTTTTTT. Translated: CSASGGQPVPNEKLFF.

The CDR3 bases are TGTGCCAGCAGTTATCCAGGGAACCTCTACGAGCAGTACGTC. As protein: CASSYPGNLYEQYV. This sequence joins TRBV6-2 or TRBV6-3 and TRBJ2-7; TRBD1 is a possible D gene (5 bases). Per the germline V gene, CDR1 is MNHEY and CDR2 is SVGEGT. This CDR3 comprises 14 residues. V lost 3 bases, J lost 3 bases, and 12 bases lay in between.

The V call is TRBV11-2, the J call TRBJ2-2, with 9 bases aligning to TRBD1. With 4 bases clipped from V and 6 bases from J, the junction kept 9 bases outside the gene matches. The V gene's germline CDR1 is SGHAT and CDR2 FQNNGV. The CDR3 spans 16 residues. The CDR3 reads CASSYPQGAGAGELFF. DNA for the CDR3: TGTGCCAGCAGCTACCCACAGGGGGCGGGGGCCGGGGAGCTGTTTTTT.